This T cell receptor beta chain originates from a study of molecular identifiers for immune sequencing clone quantification. Regarding the study as a whole: With a barcode shared among identical TCR molecules, highly expanded clone sizes could be underestimated.

V dropped 4 bases and J dropped 12 bases, with 16 bases sitting between them. CDR3 length: 13 amino acids. Concerning this clonotype itself: The antigen remains unidentified.

TCRdb redid the calling of the PCR reads with MiXCR, one entry per CDR3 protein. The top ten clones hold 0.78% of a sample with about 630,000 distinct CDR3 sequences, 25% of them seen once. The sequence was collected from a human donor in good health. Some libraries in this study had Jurkat cell RNA spiked in. The rearrangement uses TRBV12-3 or TRBV12-4 and TRBJ1-5; tentatively, D is TRBD1 (6 bases). The sample taken for sequencing was naive CD8+ T cells from blood, with Jurkat cell RNA spiked in. Indicated subset: FACS-sorted CD8+CD4-CCR7+CD45RA+ naive T cells. The CDR3 reads CASSWTATSHQHF. CDR3 coding DNA: TGTGCCAGCAGTTGGACAGCAACGTCCCACCAGCATTTT.